Described below is a single T cell receptor (beta chain) sequence and its context. CDR3 size: 18 residues. The germline V gene encodes CDR1 SEHNR and CDR2 FQNEAQ (reference sequence). V was clipped by 5 bases and J by 2 bases, with 22 bases between them. The table came from immunoSEQ multiplex PCR; TCRdb's copy has only in-frame clones and leaves some out. The sample has 13,000 to 15,000 clones, about 33% seen once. The data were obtained in a study of tumour-infiltrating T cells in Burkitt lymphoma. Turning to the study itself: Survival, overall and progression-free, tracked with productive clonality.

This sequence joins TRBV7-9 and TRBJ1-5; D remains ambiguous. This clonotype was sampled from a human donor with diffuse large B-cell lymphoma. Sequencing used tumor tissue. The CDR3 DNA sequence: TGTGCCAGCAGCCCCAGTGGAGGGCCCGCGTGGGGCAATCAGCCCCAGCATTTT. Its protein product is CASSPSGGPAWGNQPQHF.